The 17 T cell receptor beta chains in this list originate from one sample, sequenced in a study of shared clonotypes between healthy human individuals (dated by TCRdb to 2018 to 2021). The library relied on the immunoSEQ multiplex PCR assay. This is the immuneACCESS table as TCRdb keeps it, with only in-frame sequences that have V and J called. A part of the clones is gone; compared with another copy, unresolved V genes explain less than half, and the rest is unexplained. The sample table shows about 110,000 clones, and 68% are seen once. The biggest ten clones account for almost 25% of the sample. The sample consisted of memory CD8+ T cells sorted from blood. Sample cell subset or site, as interpreted from the label and publication: CD45RO+ cells pooled with CCR7-negative TemRA cells. These receptors were obtained from a woman aged 25 to 39 in good health.

V is TRBV29-1 and J is TRBJ2-1; 10 bases match TRBD2. Per germline, CDR1 SQVTM and CDR2 ANQGSEA. Losses at the gene ends were 4 bases for V and 6 bases for J; bases not matched to a gene: 9. There are 15 residues in the CDR3. In DNA, the CDR3 is TGCAGCGTTGTTCCTAGCGGGAGAGGGTTCAATGAGCAGTTCTTC. Protein product: CSVVPSGRGFNEQFF.

The V gene is TRBV19, the J gene TRBJ1-5; D unresolved. V was shortened by 8 bases and J by 0 bases, with 14 bases between the two germline ends. This CDR3 spans 15 amino acids. In germline, CDR1 is LNHDA, CDR2 SQIVND (reference sequence). This CDR3 reads CASGRSTYSNQPQHF. As DNA, the CDR3 is TGTGCCAGTGGACGGAGTACCTATAGCAATCAGCCCCAGCATTTT.

V is TRBV25-1 and J is TRBJ2-7; TRBD2 matches at 12 bases. The CDR3 sequence is 18 residues long. V lost 2 bases, J lost 1 base, and 9 bases stayed unmatched. From germline, CDR1 is MGHDK and CDR2 SYGVNS. The CDR3 region has the DNA TGTGCCAGCAGTGAAGGTGTGACTAGCGGGAGAAAGTCCTACGAGCAGTACTTC. The encoded protein is CASSEGVTSGRKSYEQYF.

The chain has TRBV14 and TRBJ2-2; 11 nucleotides line up with TRBD1. The CDR3 contains 17 residues. Germline lookup yields CDR1 SGHDN and CDR2 FVKESK. Germline trimming cut 0 bases from V and 6 bases from J; bases unmatched to any gene: 6. CDR3 residues: CASSQDFWDRGAGELFF. The CDR3 DNA is TGTGCCAGCAGCCAAGATTTTTGGGACAGGGGGGCCGGGGAGCTGTTTTTT.

The V call is TRBV28, the J call TRBJ1-1; a weak D match, TRBD1 (5 bases). The CDR3 is 15 amino acids. Germline CDR1 MDHEN, CDR2 SYDVKM. V was pared by 4 bases and J by 2 bases, with 14 bases between. DNA for the CDR3: TGTGCCAGCAGTTCCCCCCACGGGGGAAACACTGAAGCTTTCTTT. Translated, it gives CASSSPHGGNTEAFF. The complete variable domain, with remaining parts taken from reference TRBV28 and TRBJ1-1, reads DVKVTQSSRYLVKRTGEKVFLECVQDMDHENMFWYRQDPGLGLRLIYFSYDVKMKEKGDIPEGYSVSREKKERFSLILESASTNQTSMYLCASSSPHGGNTEAFFGQGTRLTVV.

J is TRBJ2-1 and V is TRBV10-2; 7 nucleotides agree with TRBD1. Looked up from germline, CDR1 is WSHSY and CDR2 is SAAADI. V shed 2 bases, J shed 0 bases, and the junction held 7 bases outside the gene matches. The CDR3 covers 17 residues. The CDR3: CASSEPQQGISYNEQFF. CDR3 DNA: TGCGCCAGCAGTGAGCCCCAACAGGGGATCTCCTACAATGAGCAGTTCTTC.

V gene TRBV18 combines with J gene TRBJ2-7; 8 nucleotides match TRBD2. Per germline, CDR1 KGHSH and CDR2 LQKENI. The CDR3 is 13 residues long. J lost 10 bases, V lost 4 bases, and 9 bases had no gene match. This CDR3 reads CASSQLADPVQYF. The CDR3 coding sequence is TGTGCCAGCTCACAACTAGCGGACCCGGTCCAGTACTTC.

The rearrangement joins TRBV7-9 to TRBJ1-2; D not certain. V shed 3 bases and J shed 4 bases, with 9 bases lying between them. This CDR3 spans 13 amino acids. Germline loops: CDR1 SEHNR, CDR2 FQNEAQ (reference sequence). The CDR3 DNA reads as TGTGCCAGCAGCTTGGGGTACGGCTATGGCTACACCTTC. This sequence encodes CASSLGYGYGYTF.

The J gene is TRBJ2-3, the V gene TRBV11-2; the D is unclear. V was trimmed by 5 bases and J by 3 bases, leaving 21 bases between them. The CDR3 has 17 residues. Germline loops: CDR1 SGHAT, CDR2 FQNNGV. CDR3 loop: CASSPNARRFRTDTQYF. The CDR3 DNA reads as TGTGCCAGCAGCCCTAACGCTAGGAGATTCAGGACAGATACGCAGTATTTT.

The chain links TRBV15 to TRBJ2-7; possibly TRBD2 for D (6 bases). CDR1 LNHNV and CDR2 YYDKDF come from the germline V gene (reference sequence). CDR3 length equals 14 residues. Trimming stripped 4 bases from V and 4 bases from J, with 14 bases between. The CDR3: CATSTGTAAYEQYF. In DNA, the CDR3 is TGTGCCACCAGCACGGGGACTGCCGCATACGAGCAGTACTTC.

This clone appeared once. This sequence joins TRBV4-1 and TRBJ2-5, with 7 positions matching TRBD1. After removal of 4 bases from V and 1 base from J, the junction contained 3 bases not matched to a gene. The CDR3 is 14 residues long. Germline-derived CDR1 and CDR2 are MGHRA and YSYEKL. The CDR3 sequence is CASSPGTAQETQYF. The CDR3 DNA reads TGCGCCAGCAGCCCAGGGACAGCCCAAGAGACCCAGTACTTC.

Only one count was recorded for this clone. J is TRBJ2-7 and V is TRBV7-9; possibly TRBD2 for D (5 bases). CDR1 and CDR2 from the germline V gene are SEHNR and FQNEAQ (reference sequence). The CDR3 is 14 residues long. Trimming stripped 1 base from V and 4 bases from J, with 11 bases between. The CDR3 loop is CASSLGGPAYEQYF. In DNA, the CDR3 is TGTGCCAGCAGCTTAGGCGGGCCCGCTTACGAGCAGTACTTC.

V and J are TRBV7-9 and TRBJ1-2; D is perhaps TRBD1 (5 bases). The CDR3 length is 13 residues. Germline V lookup: CDR1 SEHNR, CDR2 FQNEAQ (reference sequence). Trimming took off 5 bases at V and 3 bases at J, with 10 bases between the two ends. The CDR3 spells CASSRDAYYGYTF. CDR3 coding DNA: TGTGCCAGCAGCCGGGACGCTTACTATGGCTACACCTTC. The full variable domain, rest sourced from reference TRBV7-9 and TRBJ1-2, is DTGVSQNPRHKITKRGQNVTFRCDPISEHNRLYWYRQTLGQGPEFLTYFQNEAQLEKSRLLSDRFSAERPKGSFSTLEIQRTEQGDSAMYLCASSRDAYYGYTFGSGTRLTVV.

The gene calls are TRBV28 and TRBJ1-1; D is perhaps TRBD1 (6 bases). Germline CDR1 MDHEN, CDR2 SYDVKM. The CDR3 has 15 residues. V was shortened by 8 bases and J by 0 bases, with 16 bases between the two germline ends. DNA for the CDR3: TGTGCCAGCGGGGCACAGGGTAGCATGAACACTGAAGCTTTCTTT. Translation gives CASGAQGSMNTEAFF.

The rearrangement uses TRBV7-9 and TRBJ1-2; no reliable D call. V was clipped by 3 bases and J by 8 bases, with 13 bases between them. The CDR3 sequence is 13 residues long. Germline-derived CDR1 and CDR2 are SEHNR and FQNEAQ (reference sequence). The CDR3 DNA follows: TGTGCCAGCAGCTTGTGGGGATTTCGAGGCTACACCTTC. Translated, it gives CASSLWGFRGYTF. Filled out from reference TRBV7-9 and TRBJ1-2, the complete variable domain reads DTGVSQNPRHKITKRGQNVTFRCDPISEHNRLYWYRQTLGQGPEFLTYFQNEAQLEKSRLLSDRFSAERPKGSFSTLEIQRTEQGDSAMYLCASSLWGFRGYTFGSGTRLTVV.

CDR3 nucleotide sequence: TGTGCCAGCAGTTATGGTCTGGGTTCCTACTACGAGCAGTACTTC. This sequence encodes CASSYGLGSYYEQYF. The chain recombines TRBV6-5 with TRBJ2-7; D uncertain. Trimming pared 3 bases from V and 3 bases from J, leaving 15 bases between. The CDR3 runs to 15 residues. Germline lookup yields CDR1 MNHEY and CDR2 SVGAGI.

V usage is TRBV6-4 and J usage is TRBJ2-3; perhaps TRBD2 as D (5 bases). This CDR3 has 15 residues. V was trimmed by 0 bases and J by 3 bases, leaving 10 bases between them. Germline V lookup: CDR1 MRHNA, CDR2 SNTAGT. The CDR3 sequence is CASSDSRDRTDTQYF. DNA of the CDR3: TGTGCCAGCAGTGACTCACGGGATAGAACAGATACGCAGTATTTT.